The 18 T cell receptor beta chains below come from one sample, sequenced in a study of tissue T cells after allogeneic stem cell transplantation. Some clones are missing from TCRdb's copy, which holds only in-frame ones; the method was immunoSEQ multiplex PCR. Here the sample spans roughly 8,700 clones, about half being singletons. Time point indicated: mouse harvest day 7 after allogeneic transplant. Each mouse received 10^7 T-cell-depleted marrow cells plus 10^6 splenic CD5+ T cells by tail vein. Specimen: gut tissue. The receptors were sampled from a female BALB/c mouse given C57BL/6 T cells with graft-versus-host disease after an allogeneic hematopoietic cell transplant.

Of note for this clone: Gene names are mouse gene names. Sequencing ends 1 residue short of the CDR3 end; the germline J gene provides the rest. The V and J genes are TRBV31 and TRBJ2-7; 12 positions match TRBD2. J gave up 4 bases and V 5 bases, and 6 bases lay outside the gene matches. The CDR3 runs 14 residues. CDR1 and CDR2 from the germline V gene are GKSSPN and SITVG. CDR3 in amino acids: CAWSGTGGKYEQYF. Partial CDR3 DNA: TGTGCCTGGTCCGGGACTGGGGGGAAGTATGAACAGTAC.

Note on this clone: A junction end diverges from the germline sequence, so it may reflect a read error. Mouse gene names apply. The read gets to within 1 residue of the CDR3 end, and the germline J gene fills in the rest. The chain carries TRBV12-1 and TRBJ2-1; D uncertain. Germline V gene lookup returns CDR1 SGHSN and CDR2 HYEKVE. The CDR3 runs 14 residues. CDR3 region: CASSFRAGGAQQFF. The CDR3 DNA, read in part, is TGTGCCAGCTCTTTCCGGGCGGGCGGTGCTCAGCAGTTC.

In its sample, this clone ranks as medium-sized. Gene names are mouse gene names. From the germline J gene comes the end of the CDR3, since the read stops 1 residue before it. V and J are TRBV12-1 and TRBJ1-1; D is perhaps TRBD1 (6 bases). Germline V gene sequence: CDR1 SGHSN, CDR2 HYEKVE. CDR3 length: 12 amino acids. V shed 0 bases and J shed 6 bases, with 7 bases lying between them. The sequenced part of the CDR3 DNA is TGTGCCAGCTCTCTCGGGGGCGCAGAAGTCTTC. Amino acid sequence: CASSLGGAEVF. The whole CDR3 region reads CASSLGGAEVFF.

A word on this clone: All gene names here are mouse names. The sequenced CDR3 bases are TGTGCCAGCGGTGATCTGACTGGGGGGGGAGGTCAAAACACCTTGTAC. Its protein is CASGDLTGGGGQNTLY. The complete CDR3 reads CASGDLTGGGGQNTLYF. V usage is TRBV13-2 and J usage is TRBJ2-4; 11 bases agree with TRBD2. The read halts 1 residue ahead of the CDR3 end, with the missing end drawn from the germline J gene. The trim removed 1 base at V and 1 base at J, leaving 5 bases unmatched. CDR1 is NNHNN and CDR2 is SYGAGS in the germline V gene (reference sequence). This CDR3 spans 17 amino acids.

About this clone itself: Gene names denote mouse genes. The CDR3 region is CASSLGRWNSPLYF. CDR3 bases read: TGTGCCAGCAGTCTGGGAAGGTGGAATTCGCCCCTCTAC. The chain joins TRBV26 to TRBJ1-6, with D unresolved. The sequenced fragment ends 1 residue before the CDR3 boundary, so the rest is inferred from the germline J gene. TRBJ1-6 is classed as an ORF, of uncertain function. This CDR3 has 14 amino acids. Germline CDR1 and CDR2: KGHPV and FQNQEV (reference sequence). Trimming cost V 2 bases and J 7 bases, with 9 bases left between them.

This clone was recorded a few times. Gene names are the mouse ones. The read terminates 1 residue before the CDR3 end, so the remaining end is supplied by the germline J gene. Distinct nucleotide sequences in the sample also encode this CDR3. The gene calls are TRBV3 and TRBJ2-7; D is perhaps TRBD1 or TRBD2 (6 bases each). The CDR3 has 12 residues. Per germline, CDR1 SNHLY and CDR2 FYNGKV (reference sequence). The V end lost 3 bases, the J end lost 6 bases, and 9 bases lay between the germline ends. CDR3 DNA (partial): TGTGCCAGCAGCTTGGAGGGGGGTGAACAGTAC. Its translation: CASSLEGGEQY. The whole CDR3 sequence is CASSLEGGEQYF.

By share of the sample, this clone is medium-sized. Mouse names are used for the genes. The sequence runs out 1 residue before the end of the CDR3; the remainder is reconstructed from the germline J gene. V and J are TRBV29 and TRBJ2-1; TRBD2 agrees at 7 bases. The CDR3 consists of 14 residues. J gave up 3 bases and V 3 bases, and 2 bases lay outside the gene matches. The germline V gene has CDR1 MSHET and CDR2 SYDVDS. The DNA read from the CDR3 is TGTGCTAGCAGTTTTACTGGGGCCTATGCTGAGCAGTTC. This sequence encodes CASSFTGAYAEQF. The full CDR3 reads CASSFTGAYAEQFF.

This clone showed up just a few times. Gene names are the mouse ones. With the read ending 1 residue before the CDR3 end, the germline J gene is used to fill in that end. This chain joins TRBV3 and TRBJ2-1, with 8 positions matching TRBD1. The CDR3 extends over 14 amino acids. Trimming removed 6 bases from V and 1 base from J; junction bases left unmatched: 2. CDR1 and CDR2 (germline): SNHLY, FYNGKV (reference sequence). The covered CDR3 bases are TGTGCCAGCAGTCGGGACAGGAACTATGCTGAGCAGTTC. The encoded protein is CASSRDRNYAEQF. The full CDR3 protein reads CASSRDRNYAEQFF.

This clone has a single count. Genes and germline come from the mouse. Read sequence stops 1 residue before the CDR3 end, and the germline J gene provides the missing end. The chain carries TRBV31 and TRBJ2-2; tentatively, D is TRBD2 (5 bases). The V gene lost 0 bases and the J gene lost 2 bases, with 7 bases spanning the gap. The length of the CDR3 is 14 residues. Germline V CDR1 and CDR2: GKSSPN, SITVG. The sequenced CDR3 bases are TGTGCCTGGAGTCTATCTGGGAACACCGGGCAGCTCTAC. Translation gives CAWSLSGNTGQLY. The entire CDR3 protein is CAWSLSGNTGQLYF. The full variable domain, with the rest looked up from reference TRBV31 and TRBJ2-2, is AQTIHQWPVAEIKAVGSPLSLGCTIKGKSSPNLYWYWQATGGTLQQLFYSITVGQVESVVQLNLSASRPKDDQFILSTEKLLLSHSGFYLCAWSLSGNTGQLYFGEGSKLTVL.

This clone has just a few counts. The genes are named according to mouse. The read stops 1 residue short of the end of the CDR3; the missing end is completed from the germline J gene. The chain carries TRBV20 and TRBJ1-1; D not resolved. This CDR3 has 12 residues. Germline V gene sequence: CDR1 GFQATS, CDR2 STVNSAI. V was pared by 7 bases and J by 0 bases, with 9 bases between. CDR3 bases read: TGTGGTGTCGGACGGTCAAACACAGAAGTCTTC. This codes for CGVGRSNTEVF. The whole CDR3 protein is CGVGRSNTEVFF.

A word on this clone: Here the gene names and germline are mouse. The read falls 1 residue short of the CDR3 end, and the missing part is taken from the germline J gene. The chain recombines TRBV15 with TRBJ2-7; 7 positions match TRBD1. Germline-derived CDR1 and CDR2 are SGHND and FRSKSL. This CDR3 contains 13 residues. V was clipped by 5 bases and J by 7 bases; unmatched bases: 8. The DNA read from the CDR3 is TGTGCCAGCAGTCGAGACAGGGAGGGGGAACAGTAC. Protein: CASSRDREGEQY. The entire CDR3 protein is CASSRDREGEQYF.

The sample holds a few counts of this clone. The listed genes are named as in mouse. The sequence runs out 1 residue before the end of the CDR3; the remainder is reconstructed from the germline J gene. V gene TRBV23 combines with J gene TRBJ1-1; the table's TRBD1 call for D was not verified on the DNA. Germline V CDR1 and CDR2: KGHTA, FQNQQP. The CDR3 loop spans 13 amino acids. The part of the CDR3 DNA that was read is TGCTCCAGCAGTCGACAGGGTACCACAGAAGTCTTC. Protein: CSSSRQGTTEVF. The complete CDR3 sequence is CSSSRQGTTEVFF.

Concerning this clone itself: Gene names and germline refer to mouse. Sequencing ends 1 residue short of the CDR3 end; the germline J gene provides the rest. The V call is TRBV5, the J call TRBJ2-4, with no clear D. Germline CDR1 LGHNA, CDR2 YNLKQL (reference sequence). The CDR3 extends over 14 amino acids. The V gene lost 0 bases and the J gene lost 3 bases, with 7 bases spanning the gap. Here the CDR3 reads CASSQEWEQNTLYF. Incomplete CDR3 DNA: TGTGCCAGCAGCCAAGAGTGGGAACAAAACACCTTGTAC.

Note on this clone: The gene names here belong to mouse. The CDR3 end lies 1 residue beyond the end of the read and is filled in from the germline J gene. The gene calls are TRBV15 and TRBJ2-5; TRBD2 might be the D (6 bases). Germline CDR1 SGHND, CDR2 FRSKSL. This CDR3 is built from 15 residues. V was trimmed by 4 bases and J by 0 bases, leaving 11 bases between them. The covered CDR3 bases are TGTGCCAGCAGTTACGGGCTGGGGAACCAAGACACCCAGTAC. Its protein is CASSYGLGNQDTQY. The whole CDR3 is CASSYGLGNQDTQYF. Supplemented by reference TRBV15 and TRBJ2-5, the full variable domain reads DAGVTQTPRHEVAEKGQTIILKCEPVSGHNDLFWYRQTKIQGLELLSYFRSKSLMEDGGAFKDRFKAEMLNSSFSTLKIQPTEPKDSAVYLCASSYGLGNQDTQYFGPGTRLLVL.

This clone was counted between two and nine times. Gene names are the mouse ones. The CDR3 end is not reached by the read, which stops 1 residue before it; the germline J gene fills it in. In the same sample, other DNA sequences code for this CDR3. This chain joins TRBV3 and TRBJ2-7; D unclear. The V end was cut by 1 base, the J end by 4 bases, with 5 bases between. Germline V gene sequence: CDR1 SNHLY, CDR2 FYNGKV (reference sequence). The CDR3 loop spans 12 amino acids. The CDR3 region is CASSLGGYEQYF. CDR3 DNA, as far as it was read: TGTGCCAGCAGCTTAGGGGGTTATGAACAGTAC.

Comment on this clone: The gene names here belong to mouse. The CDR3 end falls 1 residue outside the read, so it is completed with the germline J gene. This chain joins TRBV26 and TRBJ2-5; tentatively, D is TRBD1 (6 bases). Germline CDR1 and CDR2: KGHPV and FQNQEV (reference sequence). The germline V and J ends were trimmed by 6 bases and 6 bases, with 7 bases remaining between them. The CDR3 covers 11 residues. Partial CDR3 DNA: TGTGCCAGCAGAGACAGGGACACCCAGTAC. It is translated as CASRDRDTQY. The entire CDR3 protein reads CASRDRDTQYF.

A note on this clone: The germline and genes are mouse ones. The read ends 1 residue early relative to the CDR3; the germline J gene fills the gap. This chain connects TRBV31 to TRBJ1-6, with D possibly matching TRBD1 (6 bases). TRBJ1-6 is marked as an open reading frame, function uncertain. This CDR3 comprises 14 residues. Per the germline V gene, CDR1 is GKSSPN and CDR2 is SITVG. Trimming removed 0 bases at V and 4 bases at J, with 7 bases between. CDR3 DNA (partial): TGTGCCTGGAGTCTCGGACAGTATAATTCGCCCCTCTAC. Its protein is CAWSLGQYNSPLY. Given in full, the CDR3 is CAWSLGQYNSPLYF.

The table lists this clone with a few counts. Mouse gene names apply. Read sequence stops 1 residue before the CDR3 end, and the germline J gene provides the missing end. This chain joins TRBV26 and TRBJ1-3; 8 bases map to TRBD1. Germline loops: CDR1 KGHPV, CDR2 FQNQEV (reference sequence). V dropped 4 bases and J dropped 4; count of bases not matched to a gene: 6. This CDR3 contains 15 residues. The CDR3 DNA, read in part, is TGTGCCAGCAGTCCGGACAGGGTAAGAGGAAATACGCTCTAT. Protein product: CASSPDRVRGNTLY. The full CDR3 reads CASSPDRVRGNTLYF.